This T cell receptor (beta chain) was documented in a study of blood T cell repertoires in COVID-19. Study summary: From the United States, Italy and Spain came samples of acute and convalescent COVID-19. PBMCs, B-cell-depleted T cells, or T cells provided the cDNA or gDNA that made up the material.

Sequencing used immunoSEQ multiplex PCR; TCRdb keeps in-frame clones, though not all of them. Here the sample spans around 250,000 clones, around 83% being singletons. The junction had 0 bases not matched to a gene; V was cut back by 1 base and J by 4 bases. Germline-derived CDR1 and CDR2 are MNHEY and SVGAGI. There are 14 residues in the CDR3. This chain links TRBV6-5 with TRBJ2-7, with 11 positions matching TRBD2. The sequenced sample was peripheral blood. The TCR comes from a man between 18 and 29 years old with active or convalescent COVID-19. The CDR3 spells CASSYWTSGYEQYF. Written as DNA, the CDR3 is TGTGCCAGCAGTTACTGGACTAGCGGGTACGAGCAGTACTTC.